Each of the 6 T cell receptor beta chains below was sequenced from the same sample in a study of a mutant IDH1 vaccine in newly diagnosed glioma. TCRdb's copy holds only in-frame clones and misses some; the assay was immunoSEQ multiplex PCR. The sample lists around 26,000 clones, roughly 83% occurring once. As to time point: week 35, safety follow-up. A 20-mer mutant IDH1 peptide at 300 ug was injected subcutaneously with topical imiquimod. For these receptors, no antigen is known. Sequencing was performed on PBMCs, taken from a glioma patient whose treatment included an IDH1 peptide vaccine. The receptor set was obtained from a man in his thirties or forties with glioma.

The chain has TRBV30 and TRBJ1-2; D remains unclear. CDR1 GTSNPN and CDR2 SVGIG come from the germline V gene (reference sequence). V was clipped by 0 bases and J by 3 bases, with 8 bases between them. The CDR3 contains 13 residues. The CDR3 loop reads CAWSVVGYYGYTF. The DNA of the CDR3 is TGTGCCTGGAGTGTAGTCGGATACTATGGCTACACCTTC. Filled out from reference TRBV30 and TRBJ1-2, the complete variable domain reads SQTIHQWPATLVQPVGSPLSLECTVEGTSNPNLYWYRQAAGRGLQLLFYSVGIGQISSEVPQNLSASRPQDRQFILSSKKLLLSDSGFYLCAWSVVGYYGYTFGSGTRLTVV.

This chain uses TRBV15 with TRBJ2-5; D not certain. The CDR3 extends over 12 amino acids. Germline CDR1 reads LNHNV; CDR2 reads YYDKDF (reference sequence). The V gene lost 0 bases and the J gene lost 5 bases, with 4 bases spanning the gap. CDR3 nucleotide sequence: TGTGCCACCAGCAGAGACGGCGAGACCCAGTACTTC. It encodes CATSRDGETQYF.

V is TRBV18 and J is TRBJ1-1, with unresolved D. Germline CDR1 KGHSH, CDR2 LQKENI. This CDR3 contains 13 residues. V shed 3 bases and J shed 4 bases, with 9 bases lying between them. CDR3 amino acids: CASSPQGATEAFF. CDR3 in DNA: TGTGCCAGCTCACCTCAAGGTGCCACTGAAGCTTTCTTT.

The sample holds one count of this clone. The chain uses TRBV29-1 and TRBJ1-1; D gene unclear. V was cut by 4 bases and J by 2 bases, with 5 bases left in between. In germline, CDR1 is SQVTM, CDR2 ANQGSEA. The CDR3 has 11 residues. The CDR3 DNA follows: TGCAGCGTTGTGGTAAACACTGAAGCTTTCTTT. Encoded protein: CSVVVNTEAFF.

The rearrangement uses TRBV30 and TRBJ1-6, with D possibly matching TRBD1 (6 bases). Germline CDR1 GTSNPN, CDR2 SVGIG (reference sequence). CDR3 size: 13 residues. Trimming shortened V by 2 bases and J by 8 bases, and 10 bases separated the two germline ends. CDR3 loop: CAWSLAGDSPLHF. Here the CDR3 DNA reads TGTGCCTGGAGTTTAGCAGGGGATTCACCCCTCCACTTT.

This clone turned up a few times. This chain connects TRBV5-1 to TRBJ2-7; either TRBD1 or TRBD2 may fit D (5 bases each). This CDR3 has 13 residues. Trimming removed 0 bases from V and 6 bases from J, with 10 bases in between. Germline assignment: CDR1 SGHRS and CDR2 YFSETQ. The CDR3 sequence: CASSLAPGSEQYF. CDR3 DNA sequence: TGCGCCAGCAGCTTGGCCCCAGGGAGCGAGCAGTACTTC.